This T cell receptor (beta chain) was documented in a study of CD8 T cells in Susac syndrome (dated by TCRdb to about 2019). For context, the study as a whole: Repertoire sequencing was used to test whether CD8+ T cell activation and differentiation in Susac syndrome was antigen driven. What the research found in general, with its limitations: The number of individuals in the TCR sequencing and HLA analysis was recognized as being relatively small.

Peripheral blood CD8+ and CD4+ T cells from healthy donors, Susac syndrome patients and multiple sclerosis patients were profiled by high-throughput TCR beta sequencing. Treatment-naive patients with stable or active relapsing-remitting disease fulfilling revised McDonald criteria were used as multiple sclerosis controls. Bulk CD8+ and CD4+ T cells were purified magnetically by negative isolation, whereas CD8+ TEMRA cells were enriched by FACS. Blood was collected in EDTA tubes and processed within 24 hours, with PBMCs isolated through density gradient centrifugation. PBMCs intended for TCR sequencing were frozen in liquid nitrogen and were later thawed in a 37 degrees C water bath. Purity of sorted or isolated CD4+, CD8+ and CD8+ TEMRA cells was at least 90%. Turning to this clonotype: Its antigen is currently not known. Per-base quality was not reported, and no clone a single base away is much larger than it.

RNA was extracted with the RNeasy kit and 0.5 to 1 ug was reverse transcribed using random hexamers. The immunoSEQ multiplex PCR assay, covering 54 Vbeta and 13 Jbeta segments, was used to amplify TCR beta CDR3 regions. PCR amplification bias was corrected by using a synthetic template baseline for primer optimization and computational correction. The original methods were these. Only productive sequences were kept, with reads annotated to V, D and J genes according to IMGT and analyzed in immunoSEQ Analyzer. Clonality was calculated as one minus the Shannon entropy normalized by log2 of the number of productive unique sequences. For each patient and control, public and private clones were evaluated among the 100 most prevalent clones. Clones were defined as Susac-specific when absent from the healthy and MS cohorts, from roughly 1,100 published viral clones and from other ImmuneACCESS disease sequences. Using fastp at Q25 and MiXCR, TCRdb reprocessed the public reads and kept productive beta chains. Entries that share a CDR3 protein sequence are merged under the most common genes and DNA. TCRdb, not the original authors, processed these V and J calls. Recorded for this sample are about 210,000 distinct CDR3 sequences; 95% of them occurred a single time. 0.085% to 0.095% of the sample is in the top ten clones.

Including the terminal cysteine and phenylalanine, the CDR3 comprises 18 residues. The sequence is cut down to CDR3 DNA, 54 bases in frame from base 1. From V the trimming removes 5 bases and from J it removes 5 bases, while the gene matches leave 17 bases of the junction unaccounted for. Based on the germline V gene, the CDR1 and CDR2 sequences are SGHAT and FQNNGV. This sequence uses TRBV11-2 and TRBJ2-4, with 8 bases matching TRBD2. The receptor's source is a human donor with multiple sclerosis. Specimen: CD4+ T cells from PBMCs. The encoded CDR3 is CASSPASGRGAGQNIQYF. The DNA sequence is given as TGTGCCAGCAGCCCCGCCAGTGGGCGGGGGGCTGGCCAAAACATTCAGTACTTC.